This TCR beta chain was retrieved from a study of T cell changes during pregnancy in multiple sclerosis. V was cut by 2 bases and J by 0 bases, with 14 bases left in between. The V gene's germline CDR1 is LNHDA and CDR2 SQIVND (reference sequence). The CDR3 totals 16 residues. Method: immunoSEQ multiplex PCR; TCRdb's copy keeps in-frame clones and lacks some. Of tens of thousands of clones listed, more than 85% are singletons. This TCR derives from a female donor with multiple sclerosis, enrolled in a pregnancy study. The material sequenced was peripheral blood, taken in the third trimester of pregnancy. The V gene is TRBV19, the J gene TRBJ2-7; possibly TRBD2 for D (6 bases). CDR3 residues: CASSISLRGGSYEQYF. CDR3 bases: TGTGCCAGTAGTATAAGTCTCCGGGGAGGCTCCTACGAGCAGTACTTC.